This TCR beta chain was captured in a study of shared clonotypes between healthy human individuals. Study-wide findings and caveats: Clonotypes shared by all four donors outscored non-shared clonotypes in generation probability. In several donors, about 5% of naive CD4 clonotypes appeared in common. Represented diversity, genetic and exposure-history alike, was limited by few donors.

Regarding this clone: Its target is not known. The sample carries other DNA sequences with the same CDR3.

The method was immunoSEQ multiplex PCR; TCRdb's version includes in-frame clones alone and lacks a portion of them. The sample lists some 2,100,000 clones, 93% occurring once. The germline V gene has CDR1 MNHEY and CDR2 SMNVEV (reference sequence). This CDR3 has 12 residues. Trimming took off 5 bases at V and 0 bases at J, with 5 bases between the two ends. Positive CCR7 selection of CD45RO-negative cells yielded the naive CD8 cells, and terminally differentiated effector memory CD45RA+ cells were excluded. Each sample came from a Caucasian adult donor living in Nashville, Tennessee. V and J are TRBV27 and TRBJ2-7; D ambiguous. The sample taken for sequencing was naive CD8+ T cells from PBMCs. This TCR was recovered from a young man in good health. Some clones in this sample may be carry-over from other donors' samples. CDR3: CASSQSSYEQYF. The CDR3 DNA sequence: TGTGCCAGCAGTCAGAGCTCCTACGAGCAGTACTTC.